This is a list of T cell receptor beta chains from one sample in a study of blood T cell repertoires in COVID-19. Only in-frame clones appear in the TCRdb table, and some are missing; sequencing was by immunoSEQ multiplex PCR. The sample includes around 90,000 clones, approximately 86% seen only once; the top ten take about 1.9%. Sequencing input: peripheral blood. The receptors originated from a man over 45 with COVID-19, enrolled during active disease. Each CDR3 is given with its conserved first and last residue. D genes are given only for firm matches. Clone size is shown for a subset of rows, as once, few, many or a class of expanded clone.

D	V	size	J	CDR3	DNA
NA	TRBV9	NA	TRBJ2-5	CASSVGPKETQYF	TGTGCCAGCAGCGTAGGGCCCAAAGAGACCCAGTACTTC
TRBD2	TRBV15	NA	TRBJ2-2	CATSRAAGGRPGELFF	TGTGCCACCAGCAGAGCGGCGGGGGGGCGGCCCGGGGAGCTGTTTTTT
TRBD1	TRBV4-2	NA	TRBJ2-3	CASSLGTGTDTQYF	TGTGCCAGCAGCCTCGGGACAGGCACAGATACGCAGTATTTT
TRBD1	TRBV12-3/TRBV12-4	NA	TRBJ2-7	CASSLTGNEQYF	TGTGCCAGCAGCTTGACAGGGAACGAGCAGTACTTC
TRBD1	TRBV19	NA	TRBJ1-3	CASSSMDRGRSGNTIYF	TGTGCCAGTAGTAGCATGGACAGGGGCCGCTCTGGAAACACCATATATTTT
TRBD1	TRBV3-1/TRBV3-2	NA	TRBJ1-6	CASRQQGAGSPLHF	TGTGCCAGCAGGCAACAGGGGGCAGGTTCACCCCTCCACTTT
TRBD1	TRBV28	NA	TRBJ1-5	CASRRYRGGSNQPQHF	TGTGCCAGCAGACGCTACAGGGGCGGTAGCAATCAGCCCCAGCATTTT
TRBD1	TRBV6-5	NA	TRBJ2-7	CASSLDRARYEQYF	TGTGCCAGCAGTCTTGACAGGGCCAGATACGAGCAGTACTTC
TRBD2	TRBV18	once	TRBJ2-2	CASSPGLAGTGELFF	TGTGCCAGCTCACCTGGACTAGCGGGGACCGGGGAGCTGTTTTTT
NA	TRBV5-5	NA	TRBJ1-2	CASSLATGLNGYTF	TGTGCCAGCAGCTTGGCTACAGGGTTAAATGGCTACACCTTC
TRBD1	TRBV9	NA	TRBJ1-1	CASSGDRLNTEAFF	TGTGCCAGCAGCGGGGACAGACTGAACACTGAAGCTTTCTTT
NA	TRBV30	NA	TRBJ1-3	CASQPSGNTIYF	TGTGCCTCACAGCCCTCTGGAAACACCATATATTTT
NA	TRBV5-6	NA	TRBJ1-1	CASSLTGYTEAFF	TGTGCCAGCAGCTTGACAGGTTACACTGAAGCTTTCTTT
NA	TRBV7-8	NA	TRBJ2-7	CASSLHEGREQYF	TGTGCCAGCAGCTTACATGAGGGTAGGGAGCAGTACTTC
TRBD1	TRBV27	NA	TRBJ2-1	CASSPAPQQGRAGSEQFF	TGTGCCAGCAGTCCGGCCCCCCAACAGGGGAGAGCCGGCAGTGAGCAGTTCTTC
TRBD2	TRBV2	NA	TRBJ2-7	CASKIEGGLGSYEQYF	TGTGCCAGCAAGATAGAAGGGGGACTAGGGTCCTACGAGCAGTACTTC
NA	TRBV3-1/TRBV3-2	NA	TRBJ1-1	CASSPPLLSNTEAFF	TGTGCCAGCAGCCCGCCCCTGTTAAGCAACACTGAAGCTTTCTTT
NA	TRBV4-3	NA	TRBJ1-1	CASSRRRNTEAFF	TGCGCCAGCAGCAGGAGGAGGAACACTGAAGCTTTCTTT
TRBD2	TRBV7-8	NA	TRBJ2-2	CASSPQTSRSNTGELFF	TGTGCCAGCAGCCCACAGACTAGCCGATCGAACACCGGGGAGCTGTTTTTT
TRBD1	TRBV2	NA	TRBJ2-7	CASQEDRDYEQYF	TGTGCCAGCCAGGAGGACAGGGACTACGAGCAGTACTTC
NA	TRBV30	NA	TRBJ1-2	CAWRPGGNYGYTF	TGTGCCTGGAGGCCGGGGGGAAACTATGGCTACACCTTC
NA	TRBV6-4	NA	TRBJ1-2	CASSDSAGGDGYTF	TGTGCCAGCAGTGACTCGGCAGGAGGGGATGGCTACACCTTC
NA	TRBV18	NA	TRBJ1-3	CASSPKQESSGNTIYF	TGTGCCAGCTCACCCAAACAGGAGAGCTCTGGAAACACCATATATTTT
NA	TRBV7-9	NA	TRBJ1-2	CASSLAQGINYGYTF	TGTGCCAGCAGCTTAGCGCAGGGAATCAACTATGGCTACACCTTC
NA	TRBV7-9	NA	TRBJ1-5	CASSPRGWDSNQPQHF	TGTGCCAGCAGCCCCCGGGGGTGGGATAGCAATCAGCCCCAGCATTTT
NA	TRBV7-8	NA	TRBJ2-7	CASSRPGDRAGRKLKNYEQYF	TGTGCCAGCAGCCGCCCCGGCGACAGGGCAGGGAGGAAACTCAAGAACTACGAGCAGTACTTC
NA	TRBV27	NA	TRBJ2-7	CASSLYSGNSYEQYF	TGTGCCAGCAGTTTATACTCAGGGAACTCCTACGAGCAGTACTTC
NA	TRBV5-5	NA	TRBJ2-5	CASSPRDFQETQYF	TGTGCCAGCAGCCCAAGGGACTTTCAAGAGACCCAGTACTTC
TRBD2	TRBV4-1	NA	TRBJ2-1	CASSQDQTSGGVRDEQFF	TGCGCCAGCAGCCAAGATCAGACTAGCGGGGGCGTTAGGGATGAGCAGTTCTTC
NA	TRBV11-3	NA	TRBJ2-1	CASSLEGQSSYNEQFF	TGTGCCAGCAGCTTGGAGGGACAGAGCTCCTACAATGAGCAGTTCTTC
NA	TRBV5-1	NA	TRBJ2-2	CASSRTGELFF	TGCGCCAGCAGCCGAACCGGTGAGCTGTTTTTT
NA	TRBV29-1	NA	TRBJ1-4	CSVGWAVDNEKLFF	TGCAGCGTTGGGTGGGCTGTGGATAATGAAAAACTGTTTTTT
TRBD1	TRBV3-1/TRBV3-2	NA	TRBJ1-4	CASSQAGGRRTNEKLFF	TGTGCCAGCAGCCAAGCAGGGGGGAGACGGACTAATGAAAAACTGTTTTTT
NA	TRBV10-1	NA	TRBJ1-1	CASSVGRGIWDTEAFF	TGCGCCAGCAGTGTCGGAAGGGGAATTTGGGACACTGAAGCTTTCTTT
NA	TRBV4-3	NA	TRBJ1-2	CASSQVPDYGYTF	TGCGCCAGCAGCCAAGTTCCCGACTATGGCTACACCTTC
TRBD1	TRBV6-4	NA	TRBJ1-6	CASSEQGEGSPLHF	TGTGCCAGCAGTGAACAGGGGGAAGGGTCACCCCTCCACTTT
NA	TRBV7-9	NA	TRBJ1-1	CASSLPSLGSTEAFF	TGTGCCAGCAGCTTACCCTCGCTGGGGAGCACTGAAGCTTTCTTT
TRBD1	TRBV18	NA	TRBJ2-7	CASSKNRDRPYEQYF	TGTGCCAGCTCCAAAAACCGGGACAGGCCCTACGAGCAGTACTTC
NA	TRBV6-5	NA	TRBJ1-1	CACTGLSTEAFF	TGTGCCTGCACAGGGCTCAGCACTGAAGCTTTCTTT
NA	TRBV12-3/TRBV12-4	NA	TRBJ1-2	CASSQGVGYGYTF	TGTGCCAGCAGCCAGGGTGTCGGCTATGGCTACACCTTC
TRBD1	TRBV6-5	once	TRBJ2-7	CASSGTGVFEQYF	TGTGCCAGCAGCGGGACAGGGGTGTTCGAGCAGTACTTC
TRBD2	TRBV7-8	NA	TRBJ2-5	CASSLDIASGVPQETQYF	TGTGCCAGCAGCTTAGATATCGCTAGCGGGGTGCCACAAGAGACCCAGTACTTC
NA	TRBV15	NA	TRBJ1-1	CATSRDVAAVTEAFF	TGTGCCACCAGCAGAGATGTGGCGGCCGTAACTGAAGCTTTCTTT
TRBD1	TRBV5-1	NA	TRBJ2-1	CASSLRQGLIYNEQFF	TGCGCCAGCAGCTTGAGACAGGGTCTTATTTACAATGAGCAGTTCTTC